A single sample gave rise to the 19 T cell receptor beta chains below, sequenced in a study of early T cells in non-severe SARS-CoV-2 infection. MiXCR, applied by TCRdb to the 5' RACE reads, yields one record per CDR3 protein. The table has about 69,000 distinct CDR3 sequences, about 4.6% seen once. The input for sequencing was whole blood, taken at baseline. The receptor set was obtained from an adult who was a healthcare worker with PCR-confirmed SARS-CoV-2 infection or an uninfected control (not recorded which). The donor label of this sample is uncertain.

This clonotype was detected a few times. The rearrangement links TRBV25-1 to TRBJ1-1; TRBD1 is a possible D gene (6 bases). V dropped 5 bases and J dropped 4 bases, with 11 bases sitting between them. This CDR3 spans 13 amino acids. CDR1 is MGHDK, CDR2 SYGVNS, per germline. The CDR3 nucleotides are TGTGCCAGCAGTCAGGGGATAGGCACTGAAGCTTTCTTT. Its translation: CASSQGIGTEAFF. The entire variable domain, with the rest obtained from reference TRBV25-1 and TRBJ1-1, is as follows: EADIYQTPRYLVIGTGKKITLECSQTMGHDKMYWYQQDPGMELHLIHYSYGVNSTEKGDLSSESTVSRIRTEHFPLTLESARPSHTSQYLCASSQGIGTEAFFGQGTRLTVV.

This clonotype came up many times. In DNA form, the CDR3 reads TGTGCCAGCAGTCGAGACAGGCAGGGGGATCAGCCCCAGCATTTT. It encodes CASSRDRQGDQPQHF. The genes are TRBV12-3 or TRBV12-4 and TRBJ1-5; 7 bases are a match to TRBD1. The V and J ends lost 5 bases and 5 bases, in that order; junction bases with no gene match: 9. The CDR3 is made up of 15 amino acids.

The CDR3 spells CASSDWEGFYF. For the CDR3, the DNA is TGTGCCAGCAGTGATTGGGAGGGGTTCTACTTC. The chain links TRBV2 to TRBJ2-7; TRBD2 aligns across 7 bases. CDR1 is SNHLY, CDR2 FYNNEI, per germline. The CDR3 is made up of 11 amino acids. With 3 bases clipped from V and 13 bases from J, the junction kept 6 bases outside the gene matches. Filled out from reference TRBV2 and TRBJ2-7, the complete variable domain reads EPEVTQTPSHQVTQMGQEVILRCVPISNHLYFYWYRQILGQKVEFLVSFYNNEISEKSEIFDDQFSVERPDGSNFTLKIRSTKLEDSAMYFCASSDWEGFYFGPGTRLTVT.

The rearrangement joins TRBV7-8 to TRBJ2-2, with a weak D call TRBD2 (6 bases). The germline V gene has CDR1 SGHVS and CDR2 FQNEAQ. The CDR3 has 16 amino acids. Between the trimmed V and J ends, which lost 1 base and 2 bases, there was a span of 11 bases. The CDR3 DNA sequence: TGTGCCAGCAGCTTAGACGGGGGACCAAACACCGGGGAGCTGTTTTTT. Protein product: CASSLDGGPNTGELFF.

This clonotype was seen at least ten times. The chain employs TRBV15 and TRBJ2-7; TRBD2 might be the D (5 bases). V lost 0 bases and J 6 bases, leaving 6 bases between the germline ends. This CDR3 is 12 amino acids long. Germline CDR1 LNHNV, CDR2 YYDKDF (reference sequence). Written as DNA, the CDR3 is TGTGCCACCAGCAGAGATCGGGGCGAGCAGTACTTC. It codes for CATSRDRGEQYF.

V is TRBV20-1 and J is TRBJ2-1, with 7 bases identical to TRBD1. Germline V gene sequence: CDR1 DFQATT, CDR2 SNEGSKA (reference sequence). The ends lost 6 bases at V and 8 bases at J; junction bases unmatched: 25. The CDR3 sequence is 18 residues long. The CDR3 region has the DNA TGCAGTGCCGAGCGCTCCTTAAAACAGGGGCCTCCAGGGGATGAGCAGTTCTTC. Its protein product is CSAERSLKQGPPGDEQFF.

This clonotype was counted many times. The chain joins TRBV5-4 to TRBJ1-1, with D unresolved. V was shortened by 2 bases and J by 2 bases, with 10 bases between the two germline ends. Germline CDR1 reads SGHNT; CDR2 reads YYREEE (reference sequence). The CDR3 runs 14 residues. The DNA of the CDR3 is TGTGCCAGCAGCTTTACGACGGGCAACACTGAAGCTTTCTTT. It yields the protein CASSFTTGNTEAFF.

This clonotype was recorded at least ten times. The CDR3 loop reads CASSFSDTEAFF. CDR3 bases: TGTGCCAGCAGCTTCTCTGACACTGAAGCTTTCTTT. J is TRBJ1-1 and V is TRBV7-2, with unresolved D. Germline CDR1 reads SGHTA; CDR2 reads FQGNSA. V lost 3 bases and J lost 3, with 5 bases in between. The CDR3 consists of 12 residues.

This CDR3 is CASTEGQGGYTF. CDR3 DNA sequence: TGTGCCAGCACCGAAGGTCAGGGAGGCTACACCTTC. This chain connects TRBV2 to TRBJ1-2, with D maybe TRBD1 (5 bases). The CDR3 sequence is 12 residues long. Trimming cost V 7 bases and J 8 bases, with 14 bases left between them. CDR1 and CDR2 from the germline V gene are SNHLY and FYNNEI.

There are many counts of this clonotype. CDR3 in amino acids: CASSVRGRNQPQHF. The CDR3 DNA reads TGTGCCAGCAGTGTTAGGGGCCGGAATCAGCCCCAGCATTTT. The chain links TRBV2 to TRBJ1-5; weak D call: TRBD1 (5 bases). The germline V and J ends were trimmed by 4 bases and 4 bases, with 11 bases remaining between them. Germline-derived CDR1 and CDR2 are SNHLY and FYNNEI. This CDR3 is 14 amino acids long.

The CDR3 region is CASSVTWDTQYF. In nucleotides, the CDR3 is TGCGCCAGCAGTGTCACCTGGGATACGCAGTATTTT. The rearrangement links TRBV10-2 to TRBJ2-3; the D is unclear. V was shortened by 4 bases and J by 6 bases, with 8 bases between the two germline ends. Germline values: CDR1 WSHSY, CDR2 SAAADI. The CDR3 contains 12 residues.

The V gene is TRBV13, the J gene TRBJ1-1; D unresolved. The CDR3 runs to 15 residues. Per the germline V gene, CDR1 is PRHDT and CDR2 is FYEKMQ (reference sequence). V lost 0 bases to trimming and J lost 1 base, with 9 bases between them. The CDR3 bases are TGTGCCAGCAGCTTAGGCCCCCTCGAGAACACTGAAGCTTTCTTT. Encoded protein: CASSLGPLENTEAFF.

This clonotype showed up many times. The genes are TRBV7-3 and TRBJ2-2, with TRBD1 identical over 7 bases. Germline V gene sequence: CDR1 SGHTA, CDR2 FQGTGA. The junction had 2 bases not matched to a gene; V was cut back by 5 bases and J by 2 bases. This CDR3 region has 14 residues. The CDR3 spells CASSRQGNTGELFF. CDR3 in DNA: TGTGCCAGCAGCAGACAGGGAAACACCGGGGAGCTGTTTTTT.

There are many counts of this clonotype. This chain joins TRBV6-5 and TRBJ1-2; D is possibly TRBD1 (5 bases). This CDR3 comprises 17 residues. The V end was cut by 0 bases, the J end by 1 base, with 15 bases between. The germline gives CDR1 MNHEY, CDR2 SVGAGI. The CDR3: CASSYSSGATVNYGYTF. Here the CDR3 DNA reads TGTGCCAGCAGTTACTCAAGCGGGGCCACCGTTAACTATGGCTACACCTTC.

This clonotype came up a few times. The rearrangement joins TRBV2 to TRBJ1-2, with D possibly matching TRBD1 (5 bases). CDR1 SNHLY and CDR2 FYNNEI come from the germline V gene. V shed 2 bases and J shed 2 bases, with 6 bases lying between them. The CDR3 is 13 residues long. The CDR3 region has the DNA TGTGCCAGCAGTGAACGGGGGAACTATGGCTACACCTTC. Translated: CASSERGNYGYTF.

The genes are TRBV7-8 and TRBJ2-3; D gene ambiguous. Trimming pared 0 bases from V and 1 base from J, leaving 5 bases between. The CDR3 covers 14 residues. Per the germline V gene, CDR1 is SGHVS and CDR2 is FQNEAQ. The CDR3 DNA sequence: TGTGCCAGCAGCTTAGCGGTACGCACAGATACGCAGTATTTT. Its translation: CASSLAVRTDTQYF.

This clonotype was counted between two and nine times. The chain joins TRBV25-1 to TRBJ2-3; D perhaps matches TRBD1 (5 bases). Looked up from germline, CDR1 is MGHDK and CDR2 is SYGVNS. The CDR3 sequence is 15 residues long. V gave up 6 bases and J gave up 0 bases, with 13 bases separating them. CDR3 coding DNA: TGTGCCAGCAGGGTAACAGGAACTAGCACAGATACGCAGTATTTT. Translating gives CASRVTGTSTDTQYF.

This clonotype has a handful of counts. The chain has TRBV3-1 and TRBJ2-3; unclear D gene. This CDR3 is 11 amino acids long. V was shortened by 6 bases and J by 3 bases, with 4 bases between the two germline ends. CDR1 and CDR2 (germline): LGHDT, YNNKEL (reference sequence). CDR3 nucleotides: TGTGCCAGCAGGAAAACAGATACGCAGTATTTT. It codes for CASRKTDTQYF.

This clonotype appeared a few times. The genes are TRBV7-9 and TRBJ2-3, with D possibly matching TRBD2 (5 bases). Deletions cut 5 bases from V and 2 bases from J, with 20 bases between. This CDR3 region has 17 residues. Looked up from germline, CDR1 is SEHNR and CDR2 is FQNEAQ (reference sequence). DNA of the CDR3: TGTGCCAGCAGCATCTCCGCCCCGGGATTATTCACAGATACGCAGTATTTT. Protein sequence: CASSISAPGLFTDTQYF.